The subject of this entry is one T cell receptor (beta chain). The CDR3 extends over 15 amino acids. J gave up 4 bases and V 0 bases, and 4 bases lay outside the gene matches. CDR1 and CDR2 (germline): LGHNA, YNFKEQ. This entry belongs to a study of blood T cell repertoires in COVID-19. The protocol was immunoSEQ multiplex PCR, while the TCRdb copy is restricted to in-frame clones and leaves out a portion. The data contain about 320,000 clones, 80% to 90% of them singletons. V is TRBV4-2 and J is TRBJ2-3; 7 bases align to TRBD2. The sequence was collected from a woman aged 18 to 35 who had recovered from COVID-19. Sequencing used PBMCs or T cells enriched from blood (not recorded which). CDR3: CASSQDRGGPDTQYF. For the CDR3, the DNA is TGTGCCAGCAGCCAAGATCGGGGAGGGCCAGATACGCAGTATTTT.